A single sample is the source of the 19 T cell receptor beta chains below, sequenced in a study of T cell responses to AZD1222 COVID-19 vaccine. Assay: immunoSEQ multiplex PCR; the TCRdb copy retains only in-frame clones and omits some. The table records about 89,000 clones, about 88% of them present only once. The sequences come from peripheral blood, collected 28 days after the second AZD1222 dose. These receptors were taken from an adult who received the AZD1222 COVID-19 vaccine.

This sequence joins TRBV3-1 (or the pseudogene TRBV3-2) and TRBJ1-2; possibly TRBD1 for D (6 bases). CDR1 is LGHDT and CDR2 is YNNKEL in the germline V gene (reference sequence). The CDR3 is 13 amino acids. Between the trimmed V and J ends, which lost 0 bases and 8 bases, there was a span of 10 bases. The CDR3 DNA sequence: TGTGCCAGCAGCCAAGACAGGGGAAAAGGCTACACCTTC. As protein: CASSQDRGKGYTF.

The V gene is TRBV5-1, the J gene TRBJ2-7; 8 nucleotides agree with TRBD1. There are 16 residues in the CDR3. In germline, CDR1 is SGHRS, CDR2 YFSETQ. Trimming took 0 bases from V and 3 from J; bases not matched to a gene: 8. CDR3 DNA: TGCGCCAGCAGCTTGGATGGACAGGGAAAGAACTACGAGCAGTACTTC. It codes for CASSLDGQGKNYEQYF.

The rearrangement uses TRBV5-1 and TRBJ1-1, with a weak D call TRBD1 (6 bases). Germline CDR1 SGHRS, CDR2 YFSETQ. The V end was cut by 4 bases, the J end by 4 bases, with 20 bases between. The CDR3 covers 16 residues. CDR3 DNA sequence: TGCGCCAGCAGCACATTTCCAGGGGTGAGAGCCACTGAAGCTTTCTTT. It translates to CASSTFPGVRATEAFF.

This clone was picked up a small number of times. This chain uses TRBV9 with TRBJ1-4; 8 bases fit TRBD1. The germline V gene has CDR1 SGDLS and CDR2 YYNGEE. The CDR3 runs 16 residues. J gave up 7 bases and V 0 bases, and 8 bases lay outside the gene matches. The CDR3 DNA is TGTGCCAGCAGCGTAGGCACAGGGGGGTTCTTTGAAAAACTGTTTTTT. The encoded protein is CASSVGTGGFFEKLFF.

This rearrangement joins TRBV11-2 to TRBJ2-5; 7 bases are a match to TRBD1. The CDR3 has 15 residues. Trimming took 3 bases from V and 2 from J; bases not matched to a gene: 6. Germline CDR1 is SGHAT and CDR2 is FQNNGV. CDR3 in DNA: TGTGCCAGCAGCTTGGGTACGACAGGGCAAGAGACCCAGTACTTC. It translates to CASSLGTTGQETQYF.

The chain links TRBV3-1 (or the pseudogene TRBV3-2) to TRBJ1-2; weak D call: TRBD1 (5 bases). Germline V CDR1 and CDR2: LGHDT, YNNKEL (reference sequence). The CDR3 is 15 amino acids. Trimming stripped 5 bases from V and 2 bases from J, with 15 bases between. Written as DNA, the CDR3 is TGTGCCAGCAGCGAAAGAGCCGGGACCAACTATGGCTACACCTTC. Residues: CASSERAGTNYGYTF.

This chain connects TRBV21-1 to TRBJ2-5; the table's D call TRBD1 went unverified against the DNA. TRBV21-1 is assigned pseudogene status. The CDR3 spans 13 residues. In nucleotides, the CDR3 is TGTGCCAGTCCCTGGGGCGAGGCGGAGACCCAGTACTTC. Translated, it gives CASPWGEAETQYF.

The chain links TRBV6-5 to TRBJ1-1, with D possibly TRBD1 on 6 matching bases. V was clipped by 4 bases and J by 1 base, with 10 bases between them. Germline lookup yields CDR1 MNHEY and CDR2 SVGAGI. CDR3 size: 14 residues. The CDR3 sequence is CASSLARGNTEAFF. The CDR3 region has the DNA TGTGCCAGCAGTTTGGCCAGGGGGAACACTGAAGCTTTCTTT.

The gene calls are TRBV5-6 and TRBJ1-1; D gene ambiguous. The CDR3 consists of 16 residues. Germline V gene sequence: CDR1 SGHDT, CDR2 YYEEEE. V was trimmed by 2 bases and J by 5 bases, leaving 19 bases between them. CDR3 DNA sequence: TGTGCCAGCAGCTTTTATGGGTCCCGGGAAGGGACTGAAGCTTTCTTT. Amino acid sequence: CASSFYGSREGTEAFF.

This rearrangement joins TRBV27 to TRBJ1-2; the D gene is possibly TRBD1 (5 bases). With 5 bases removed from V and 6 bases from J, the gap between germline ends came to 10 bases. This CDR3 is 12 amino acids long. Germline V gene lookup returns CDR1 MNHEY and CDR2 SMNVEV (reference sequence). CDR3 DNA: TGTGCCAGCAGTCCCCGGGGGGATGGCTACACCTTC. Its translation is CASSPRGDGYTF.

Points on this clone: Compared with germline, one end of the junction differs, possibly owing to a read error. J is TRBJ2-7 and V is TRBV7-3; 8 bases are shared with TRBD1. Germline-derived CDR1 and CDR2 are SGHTA and FQGTGA. This CDR3 has 14 residues. CDR3: CASSLNPGDRLANF. CDR3 in DNA: TGTGCCAGCAGCTTAAATCCCGGGGACAGGTTGGCGAACTTC.

The chain employs TRBV5-1 and TRBJ1-1, with 7 bases lining up with TRBD1. V lost 2 bases to trimming and J lost 0 bases; unmatched junction nucleotides: 4. The CDR3 consists of 15 residues. The germline CDR1 and CDR2 sequences are SGHRS and YFSETQ. CDR3 sequence: CASSLYRGMNTEAFF. The CDR3 nucleotides are TGCGCCAGCAGCTTATACAGGGGTATGAACACTGAAGCTTTCTTT.

V gene TRBV4-3 combines with J gene TRBJ2-2; the D gene is possibly TRBD1 (6 bases). This CDR3 region has 16 residues. The germline CDR1 and CDR2 sequences are LGHNA and YSLEER. Between the trimmed V and J ends, which lost 0 bases and 6 bases, there was a span of 14 bases. The CDR3 DNA is TGCGCCAGCAGCCAAGATACCAGGGGATTCGCCGGGGAGCTGTTTTTT. Amino acids: CASSQDTRGFAGELFF.

The DNA of the CDR3 is TGCGCCAGCAGCCCTCGGACAGGGGATGACTATGGCTACACCTTC. Protein: CASSPRTGDDYGYTF. The chain is built from TRBV4-1 and TRBJ1-2; TRBD1 matches 9 bases. Germline CDR1 is MGHRA and CDR2 is YSYEKL. The CDR3 totals 15 residues. Trimming at V came to 4 bases and at J to 3 bases, leaving 6 bases not matched to a gene.

The chain couples TRBV3-1 (or the pseudogene TRBV3-2) to TRBJ1-2; no firm D call. CDR1 and CDR2 (germline): LGHDT, YNNKEL (reference sequence). Trimming took off 4 bases at V and 2 bases at J, with 5 bases between the two ends. This CDR3 comprises 12 residues. The CDR3 sequence: CASSPANYGYTF. The CDR3 nucleotides are TGTGCCAGCAGCCCCGCAAACTATGGCTACACCTTC.

V usage is TRBV6-5 and J usage is TRBJ1-1; D possibly corresponds to TRBD1 (5 bases). Trimming stripped 5 bases from V and 7 bases from J, with 8 bases between. Germline CDR1 reads MNHEY; CDR2 reads SVGAGI. CDR3 length: 11 amino acids. The CDR3 region has the DNA TGTGCCAGCAGTCGACAGCTTGAAGCTTTCTTT. Its protein is CASSRQLEAFF.

J is TRBJ1-1 and V is TRBV6-2 or TRBV6-3; the D is unclear. Trimming cost V 3 bases and J 4 bases, with 3 bases left between them. The CDR3 loop spans 11 amino acids. The germline V gene has CDR1 MNHEY and CDR2 SVGEGT. CDR3 sequence (DNA): TGTGCCAGCAGTTATCGCACTGAAGCTTTCTTT. This sequence encodes CASSYRTEAFF.

The chain links TRBV28 to TRBJ2-7; D tentatively reads TRBD1 or TRBD2 (7 bases each). The CDR3 has 14 residues. Trimming took off 5 bases at V and 3 bases at J, with 14 bases between the two ends. Germline values: CDR1 MDHEN, CDR2 SYDVKM. CDR3 sequence (DNA): TGTGCCAGCAGTCCCCAGGGGGGGATCTACGAGCAGTACTTC. Translating it yields CASSPQGGIYEQYF.

The chain has TRBV6-2 or TRBV6-3 and TRBJ2-7; weak D call: TRBD1 (6 bases). Germline assignment: CDR1 MNHEY and CDR2 SVGEGT. The CDR3 contains 16 residues. Trimming cost V 3 bases and J 3 bases, with 18 bases left between them. The CDR3 DNA reads as TGTGCCAGCAGTTATAGACTGCCGGACAGAAACTACGAGCAGTACTTC. Its protein is CASSYRLPDRNYEQYF.